This T cell receptor (beta chain) was identified in a study of cytomegalovirus exposure and HLA in healthy donors. TCRdb's table, derived via immunoSEQ multiplex PCR, lists solely in-frame clones and lacks some. The profile shows about 360,000 clones, 75% to 90% of them singletons. Points on this clone: Its antigen is currently unknown.

This CDR3 spans 15 amino acids. Trimming removed 6 bases from V and 3 bases from J; junction bases left unmatched: 11. Germline CDR1 reads SGHRS; CDR2 reads YFSETQ. The donors were in the approximately 120-subject validation cohort, distinct from the roughly 700-subject first cohort. Study results and caveats: Associated with cytomegalovirus, according to the listing, were 150 to 200 TCR beta chains.

This rearrangement joins TRBV5-1 to TRBJ2-5, with TRBD1 matching over 7 bases. This receptor was obtained from a young woman in good health and CMV-seronegative. Sequencing input: PBMCs. The chain's CDR3 is CASTFSGTAKETQYF. In DNA, the CDR3 is TGCGCCAGCACCTTTTCCGGGACAGCTAAAGAGACCCAGTACTTC.